The next 27 T cell receptor beta chains were all read from a single sample in a study of T-cell memory formation after mild COVID-19. One entry per CDR3 protein, called by TCRdb with MiXCR from the 5' RACE reads. The sample lists some 260,000 distinct CDR3 sequences; around 15% were seen once. Sequenced sample: PBMCs or a T cell subset sorted from them (not recorded which). The origin of the receptors is a man aged 18-30 years who had mild COVID-19 (a few samples of this study predate the infection). Cell type and time point are not known.

In its sample, this clonotype was seen a few times. V gene TRBV3-1 combines with J gene TRBJ1-6; D ambiguous. Germline V gene data show CDR1 as LGHDT and CDR2 as YNNKEL (reference sequence). The CDR3 totals 14 residues. V was pared by 0 bases and J by 9 bases, with 9 bases between. CDR3 amino acids: CASSQDLQSSPLHF. CDR3 coding DNA: TGTGCCAGCAGCCAAGATCTCCAGAGTTCACCCCTCCACTTT.

In its sample, this clonotype was seen a few times. The rearrangement uses TRBV25-1 and TRBJ1-2; 7 positions agree with TRBD1. From germline, CDR1 is MGHDK and CDR2 SYGVNS. The CDR3 runs 14 residues. The J segment lost 3 bases and the V segment lost 6 bases, leaving 7 bases of the junction unmatched. The CDR3 nucleotides are TGTGCCAGCAGCCAGCCCGGGACAGACTATGGCTACACCTTC. It encodes CASSQPGTDYGYTF.

This clonotype was counted ten times or more. The chain carries TRBV24-1 and TRBJ2-5, with TRBD1 as a possible D gene (5 bases). Germline V gives CDR1 KGHDR, CDR2 SFDVKD. The CDR3 runs 17 residues. Deletions cut 0 bases from V and 2 bases from J, with 15 bases between. The DNA for the CDR3 is TGTGCCACCAGTGATTTGCGGCAGGGCGATGCACAAGAGACCCAGTACTTC. Protein sequence: CATSDLRQGDAQETQYF.

The J gene is TRBJ2-1, the V gene TRBV11-3, with 9 bases matching TRBD1. Losses at the gene ends were 5 bases for V and 8 bases for J; bases not matched to a gene: 10. CDR3 length: 15 amino acids. Germline V gives CDR1 SGHNT, CDR2 YENEEA. The CDR3 region has the DNA TGTGCCAGCAGCGCCAGGACAGGGGTTTGGGATGAGCAGTTCTTC. Protein: CASSARTGVWDEQFF. The full variable domain, completed using reference TRBV11-3 and TRBJ2-1, is EAGVVQSPRYKIIEKKQPVAFWCNPISGHNTLYWYLQNLGQGPELLIRYENEEAVDDSQLPKDRFSAERLKGVDSTLKIQPAELGDSAVYLCASSARTGVWDEQFFGPGTRLTVL.

In this sample, this clonotype turned up a few times. The V call is TRBV6-2 or TRBV6-3, the J call TRBJ1-5, with D possibly TRBD1 on 6 matching bases. The CDR3 is 12 amino acids. The V gene lost 6 bases and the J gene lost 7 bases, with 10 bases spanning the gap. Germline V lookup: CDR1 MNHEY, CDR2 SVGEGT. CDR3 sequence reads: CASSQGPQPQHF. CDR3 DNA: TGTGCCAGCAGCCAGGGGCCACAGCCCCAGCATTTT.

The rearrangement uses TRBV7-9 and TRBJ2-7; a weak D match, TRBD2 (7 bases). Trimming stripped 5 bases from V and 9 bases from J, with 14 bases between. The CDR3 runs to 12 residues. CDR1 SEHNR and CDR2 FQNEAQ come from the germline V gene (reference sequence). The CDR3 DNA reads as TGTGCCAGCAGCCGCGGGGGCGCGTGGCAGTACTTC. Amino acid sequence: CASSRGGAWQYF. The variable domain in full, completed from reference TRBV7-9 and TRBJ2-7, reads DTGVSQNPRHKITKRGQNVTFRCDPISEHNRLYWYRQTLGQGPEFLTYFQNEAQLEKSRLLSDRFSAERPKGSFSTLEIQRTEQGDSAMYLCASSRGGAWQYFGPGTRLTVT.

The V and J genes are TRBV28 and TRBJ1-1; D gene uncertain. V was clipped by 2 bases and J by 8 bases, with 3 bases between them. This CDR3 spans 10 amino acids. The germline CDR1 and CDR2 sequences are MDHEN and SYDVKM. CDR3 residues: CASSLQEAFF. DNA for the CDR3: TGTGCCAGCAGTTTACAGGAAGCTTTCTTT.

This chain connects TRBV30 to TRBJ1-2; weak D call: TRBD1 (5 bases). This CDR3 is built from 12 residues. CDR1 GTSNPN and CDR2 SVGIG come from the germline V gene (reference sequence). CDR3 loop: CAMNGGDYGYTF. The DNA for the CDR3 is TGTGCGATGAACGGGGGAGACTATGGCTACACCTTC.

A few counts support this clonotype. V usage is TRBV20-1 and J usage is TRBJ1-1; 9 positions match TRBD1. Per the germline V gene, CDR1 is DFQATT and CDR2 is SNEGSKA (reference sequence). CDR3 length: 15 residues. V was clipped by 0 bases and J by 1 base; unmatched bases: 3. The CDR3 region is CSARDPDRGNTEAFF. The CDR3 DNA is TGCAGTGCTAGAGATCCGGACAGGGGGAACACTGAAGCTTTCTTT.

This clonotype was seen more than once but under ten times. The CDR3 reads CASSPGQTNQPQHF. The CDR3 bases are TGTGCCAGCAGCCCCGGGCAGACCAATCAGCCCCAGCATTTT. The chain combines TRBV5-6 with TRBJ1-5; no definite D call. The V gene's germline CDR1 is SGHDT and CDR2 YYEEEE. The CDR3 consists of 14 residues. Trimming shortened V by 4 bases and J by 3 bases, and 11 bases separated the two germline ends.

The chain has TRBV20-1 and TRBJ1-1; a weak D match, TRBD1 (5 bases). CDR1 and CDR2 from the germline V gene are DFQATT and SNEGSKA (reference sequence). The CDR3 extends over 16 amino acids. The V gene lost 2 bases and the J gene lost 4 bases, with 20 bases spanning the gap. This CDR3 is CSARPTTGTFGTEAFF. CDR3 bases: TGCAGTGCTAGACCTACAACCGGGACTTTCGGCACTGAAGCTTTCTTT.

This clonotype has a handful of counts. The CDR3 reads CASSLVHNEQFF. CDR3 sequence (DNA): TGTGCCAGCAGTTTGGTCCACAATGAGCAGTTCTTC. J is TRBJ2-1 and V is TRBV28; D gene uncertain. CDR3 length equals 12 residues. Looked up from germline, CDR1 is MDHEN and CDR2 is SYDVKM. V shed 3 bases and J shed 5 bases, with 5 bases lying between them.

The chain carries TRBV5-4 and TRBJ1-2, with no clear D. The CDR3 is 17 residues long. The V end lost 4 bases, the J end lost 0 bases, and 19 bases lay between the germline ends. Per the germline V gene, CDR1 is SGHNT and CDR2 is YYREEE (reference sequence). The DNA of the CDR3 is TGTGCCAGCAGCCTCGACTCCCTGGGAACGGCTAACTATGGCTACACCTTC. The encoded protein is CASSLDSLGTANYGYTF.

This chain links TRBV5-1 with TRBJ2-7; TRBD2 might be the D (7 bases). Germline values: CDR1 SGHRS, CDR2 YFSETQ. V was pared by 5 bases and J by 3 bases, with 9 bases between. There are 12 residues in the CDR3. The CDR3 protein is CASRGGGYEQYF. CDR3 coding DNA: TGCGCCAGCAGAGGGGGGGGCTACGAGCAGTACTTC. Using reference TRBV5-1 and TRBJ2-7 for the parts outside the CDR3, the full variable domain is KAGVTQTPRYLIKTRGQQVTLSCSPISGHRSVSWYQQTPGQGLQFLFEYFSETQRNKGNFPGRFSGRQFSNSRSEMNVSTLELGDSALYLCASRGGGYEQYFGPGTRLTVT.

This clonotype was seen many times. The chain employs TRBV20-1 and TRBJ1-3, with D possibly matching TRBD1 (6 bases). Germline CDR1 DFQATT, CDR2 SNEGSKA (reference sequence). The CDR3 contains 14 residues. With 5 bases removed from V and 5 bases from J, the gap between germline ends came to 16 bases. The CDR3 reads CSAFMPRGRNTIYF. The CDR3 coding sequence is TGCAGTGCTTTCATGCCGAGGGGGAGAAACACCATATATTTT.

The J gene is TRBJ2-1, the V gene TRBV7-2, with 8 bases fitting TRBD2. With 4 bases clipped from V and 3 bases from J, the junction kept 8 bases outside the gene matches. This CDR3 contains 16 residues. Per the germline V gene, CDR1 is SGHTA and CDR2 is FQGNSA. The CDR3 DNA reads TGTGCCAGCAGCTCTCAAGCCGGGGGGGGCTACAATGAGCAGTTCTTC. Amino acids: CASSSQAGGGYNEQFF. Full variable domain (missing parts from reference TRBV7-2 and TRBJ2-1): GAGVSQSPSNKVTEKGKDVELRCDPISGHTALYWYRQSLGQGLEFLIYFQGNSAPDKSGLPSDRFSAERTGGSVSTLTIQRTQQEDSAVYLCASSSQAGGGYNEQFFGPGTRLTVL.

This clonotype was seen only a few times. V and J are TRBV3-1 and TRBJ1-1, with TRBD1 as a possible D gene (5 bases). Germline CDR1 is LGHDT and CDR2 is YNNKEL (reference sequence). Trimming shortened V by 4 bases and J by 5 bases, and 17 bases separated the two germline ends. This CDR3 comprises 15 residues. CDR3 in amino acids: CASSRAEWGRTEAFF. The CDR3 nucleotides are TGTGCCAGCAGCCGAGCGGAGTGGGGGAGGACTGAAGCTTTCTTT. Together with reference TRBV3-1 and TRBJ1-1, the CDR3 gives the full variable domain: DTAVSQTPKYLVTQMGNDKSIKCEQNLGHDTMYWYKQDSKKFLKIMFSYNNKELIINETVPNRFSPKSPDKAHLNLHINSLELGDSAVYFCASSRAEWGRTEAFFGQGTRLTVV.

J is TRBJ1-2 and V is TRBV28; no firm D call. Trimming took 5 bases from V and 8 from J, leaving 12 bases between them. The CDR3 runs to 12 residues. The V gene's germline CDR1 is MDHEN and CDR2 SYDVKM. CDR3 bases: TGTGCCAGCAGTCCGGGTTTTCGGGGCTACACCTTC. Its protein product is CASSPGFRGYTF.

This chain connects TRBV6-5 to TRBJ2-5; a weak D match, TRBD2 (5 bases). The CDR3 extends over 13 amino acids. Germline-derived CDR1 and CDR2 are MNHEY and SVGAGI. V gave up 11 bases and J gave up 4 bases, with 17 bases separating them. The CDR3 bases are TGTGCCGCACGACTGGGGAGATCAGAGACCCAGTACTTC. The encoded protein is CAARLGRSETQYF.

A few counts support this clonotype. The chain couples TRBV15 to TRBJ2-7, with D perhaps TRBD1 (5 bases). V was clipped by 0 bases and J by 3 bases, with 9 bases between them. Germline CDR1 reads LNHNV; CDR2 reads YYDKDF (reference sequence). There are 14 residues in the CDR3. The CDR3 here is CATSRDPGNYEQYV. Written as DNA, the CDR3 is TGTGCCACCAGCAGAGATCCAGGGAACTACGAGCAGTACGTC.

The rearrangement joins TRBV2 to TRBJ2-3; 7 bases align to TRBD1. V gave up 6 bases and J gave up 8 bases; unmatched junction bases: 5. This CDR3 is built from 12 residues. The germline gives CDR1 SNHLY, CDR2 FYNNEI. CDR3 coding DNA: TGTGCCAGCAGCGACGACAGGGCTACGCAGTATTTT. This codes for CASSDDRATQYF.

This clonotype was recorded a few times. The chain has TRBV29-1 and TRBJ2-3; a possible D gene is TRBD1 (5 bases). V was cut by 2 bases and J by 2 bases, with 11 bases left in between. CDR1 is SQVTM and CDR2 is ANQGSEA in the germline V gene. This CDR3 is built from 14 residues. The DNA for the CDR3 is TGCAGCGTTGAAAAAGGGGCAGCCACAGATACGCAGTATTTT. This encodes CSVEKGAATDTQYF.

This clonotype has just a few counts. The chain recombines TRBV4-2 with TRBJ2-3; 11 bases map to TRBD2. V lost 1 base and J lost 7; bases outside the gene matches: 4. Germline values: CDR1 LGHNA, CDR2 YNFKEQ. This CDR3 contains 15 residues. The DNA for the CDR3 is TGTGCCAGCAGCCAAGTGGCTAGCGGGGGGAATACGCAGTATTTT. Its protein is CASSQVASGGNTQYF.

There are a few counts of this clonotype. This chain connects TRBV4-1 to TRBJ1-2, with D unresolved. The germline V gene has CDR1 MGHRA and CDR2 YSYEKL. Trimming pared 1 base from V and 12 bases from J, leaving 9 bases between. This CDR3 has 11 amino acids. CDR3 sequence (DNA): TGCGCCAGCAGCCAAGGGGCGGGCCACACCTTC. Translated, it gives CASSQGAGHTF.

This rearrangement joins TRBV28 to TRBJ2-5; D is perhaps TRBD2 (6 bases). Trimming stripped 3 bases from V and 5 bases from J, with 16 bases between. This CDR3 is 15 amino acids long. Per the germline V gene, CDR1 is MDHEN and CDR2 is SYDVKM. The DNA of the CDR3 is TGTGCCAGCAGTTTCCGCGGGCGGGGCCTGGAGACCCAGTACTTC. It yields the protein CASSFRGRGLETQYF. Full variable domain (rest looked up from reference TRBV28 and TRBJ2-5): DVKVTQSSRYLVKRTGEKVFLECVQDMDHENMFWYRQDPGLGLRLIYFSYDVKMKEKGDIPEGYSVSREKKERFSLILESASTNQTSMYLCASSFRGRGLETQYFGPGTRLLVL.

The chain combines TRBV2 with TRBJ1-1, with TRBD1 matching over 9 bases. Trimming at V came to 6 bases and at J to 6 bases, leaving 8 bases not matched to a gene. This CDR3 spans 14 amino acids. The germline gives CDR1 SNHLY, CDR2 FYNNEI. CDR3: CASREDRGWAEAFF. The DNA for the CDR3 is TGTGCCAGCAGAGAGGACAGGGGATGGGCTGAAGCTTTCTTT.

This clonotype was picked up many times. V is TRBV5-1 and J is TRBJ2-1, with D uncertain. Trimming took off 0 bases at V and 10 bases at J, with 5 bases between the two ends. This CDR3 spans 11 amino acids. CDR1 is SGHRS and CDR2 is YFSETQ in the germline V gene. The CDR3 loop is CASSLGYEQFF. The CDR3 DNA reads as TGCGCCAGCAGCTTGGGCTACGAGCAGTTCTTC. The full variable domain, in which reference TRBV5-1 and TRBJ2-1 provide the parts outside the CDR3, is KAGVTQTPRYLIKTRGQQVTLSCSPISGHRSVSWYQQTPGQGLQFLFEYFSETQRNKGNFPGRFSGRQFSNSRSEMNVSTLELGDSALYLCASSLGYEQFFGPGTRLTVL.